Listed below are T cell receptor beta chains from one sample, sequenced in a study of blood T cell repertoires in COVID-19. Only in-frame clones appear in the TCRdb table, and some are missing; sequencing was by immunoSEQ multiplex PCR. The profile shows fewer than 180,000 clones, roughly 85% of them singletons. Material: peripheral blood. All receptors come from a man between 65 and 85 years old with acute or convalescent COVID-19. The CDR3 runs from the conserved cysteine through the conserved F or W. The D gene is left open where the match is weak. Clone size is not always given. Where it is, it says once, few, many or a class for expanded clones.

>-|TRBD2|TRBV7-2|TRBJ2-7
TGTGCCAGCAGCTCCCAATCGATCGGGACTAGCTACGAGCAGTACTTC
CASSSQSIGTSYEQYF
>-|-|TRBV6-5|TRBJ2-1
TGTGCCAGCAGGGACAGTTTAAATGAGCAGTTCTTC
CASRDSLNEQFF
>-|TRBD1|TRBV7-6|TRBJ2-7
TGTGCCAGCAGCTTAGCGATGGGACAGGCGCCCTACGAGCAGTACTTC
CASSLAMGQAPYEQYF
>-|TRBD1|TRBV11-1|TRBJ2-5
TGTGCCAGCAGCCCCGGACAGGAGCTAAAAGAGACCCAGTACTTC
CASSPGQELKETQYF
>many|-|TRBV9|TRBJ2-1
TGTGCCAGCAGCTCTGAGGGCGGAAAATACAATGAGCAGTTCTTC
CASSSEGGKYNEQFF
>few|TRBD1|TRBV6-6|TRBJ1-4
TGTGCCAGCAGCGACAGGGGACGCGAAAAACTGTTTTTT
CASSDRGREKLFF
>-|-|TRBV7-3|TRBJ1-3
TGTGCCAGCAGCTTAGGGCAGGGAGGTGGAAACACCATATATTTT
CASSLGQGGGNTIYF
>few|-|TRBV6-5|TRBJ1-6
TGTGCCAGCAGACAGGGTCTGGGATCACCCCTCCACTTT
CASRQGLGSPLHF
>once|TRBD2|TRBV11-2|TRBJ2-7
TGTGCCAGCAGTCAGGGACTAGCGGGAGGCGCCTACGAGCAGTACTTC
CASSQGLAGGAYEQYF
>-|TRBD1|TRBV19|TRBJ1-2
TGTGCCAGTACCCCAGGACAGGGGGTATGGGGCTACACCTTC
CASTPGQGVWGYTF
>-|-|TRBV5-8|TRBJ1-2
TGTGCCAGCAGCCGAACTGTTTCGGACAGCAACTATGGCTACACCTTC
CASSRTVSDSNYGYTF
>-|-|TRBV5-8|TRBJ2-7
TGTGCCAGCACTTTAGCACATAGGAGTCTCGAGCAGTACTTC
CASTLAHRSLEQYF
>-|TRBD1|TRBV5-1|TRBJ2-5
TGCGCCAGCAGCAACCGGGACAGGGGGACGGAGACCCAGTACTTC
CASSNRDRGTETQYF
>-|TRBD2|TRBV11-3|TRBJ2-2
TGTGCCAGCAGCTTAGGGCCAGCGGGAGGTTTAGGCGGGGAGCTGTTTTTT
CASSLGPAGGLGGELFF
>-|-|TRBV24-1|TRBJ2-1
TGTGCCACCAGTGATACAGTCCACAATGAGCAGTTCTTC
CATSDTVHNEQFF
>-|-|TRBV25-1|TRBJ2-3
TGTGCCAGCAGTGACCCAGGCCTCAGCGGTAGCACAGATACGCAGTATTTT
CASSDPGLSGSTDTQYF